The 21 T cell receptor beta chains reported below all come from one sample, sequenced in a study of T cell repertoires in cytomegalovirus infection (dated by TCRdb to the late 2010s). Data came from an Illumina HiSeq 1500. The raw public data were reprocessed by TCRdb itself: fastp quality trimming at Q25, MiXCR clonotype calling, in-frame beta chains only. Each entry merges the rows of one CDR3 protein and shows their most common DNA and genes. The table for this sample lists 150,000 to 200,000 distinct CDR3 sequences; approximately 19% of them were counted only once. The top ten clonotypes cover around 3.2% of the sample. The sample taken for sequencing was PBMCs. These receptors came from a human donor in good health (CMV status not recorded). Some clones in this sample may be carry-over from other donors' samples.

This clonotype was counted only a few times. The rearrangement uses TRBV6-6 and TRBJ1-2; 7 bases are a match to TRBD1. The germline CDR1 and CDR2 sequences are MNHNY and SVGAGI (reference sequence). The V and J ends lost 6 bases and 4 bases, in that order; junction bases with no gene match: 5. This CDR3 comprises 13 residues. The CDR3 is CASSPGGGYGYTF. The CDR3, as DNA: TGTGCCAGCAGCCCAGGGGGGGGCTATGGCTACACCTTC.

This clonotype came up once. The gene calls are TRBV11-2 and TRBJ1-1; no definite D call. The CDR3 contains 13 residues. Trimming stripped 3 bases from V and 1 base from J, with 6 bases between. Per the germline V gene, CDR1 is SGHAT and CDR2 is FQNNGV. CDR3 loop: CASSFVWNTEAFF. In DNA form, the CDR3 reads TGTGCCAGCAGCTTCGTGTGGAACACTGAAGCTTTCTTT. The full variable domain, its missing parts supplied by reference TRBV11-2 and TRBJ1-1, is EAGVAQSPRYKIIEKRQSVAFWCNPISGHATLYWYQQILGQGPKLLIQFQNNGVVDDSQLPKDRFSAERLKGVDSTLKIQPAKLEDSAVYLCASSFVWNTEAFFGQGTRLTVV.

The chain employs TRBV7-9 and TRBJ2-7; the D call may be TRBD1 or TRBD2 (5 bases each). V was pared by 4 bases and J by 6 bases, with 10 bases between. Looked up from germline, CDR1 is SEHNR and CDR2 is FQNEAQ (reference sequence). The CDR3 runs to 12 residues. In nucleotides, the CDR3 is TGTGCCAGCAGCTCCCTGGGGGTCGAGCAGTACTTC. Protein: CASSSLGVEQYF.

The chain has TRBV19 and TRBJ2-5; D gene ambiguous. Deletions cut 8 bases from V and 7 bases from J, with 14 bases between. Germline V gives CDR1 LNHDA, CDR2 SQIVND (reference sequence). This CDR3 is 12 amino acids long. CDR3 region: CASGPAGGTQYF. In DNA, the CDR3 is TGTGCCAGTGGACCGGCTGGTGGGACCCAGTACTTC. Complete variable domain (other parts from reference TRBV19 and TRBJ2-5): DGGITQSPKYLFRKEGQNVTLSCEQNLNHDAMYWYRQDPGQGLRLIYYSQIVNDFQKGDIAEGYSVSREKKESFPLTVTSAQKNPTAFYLCASGPAGGTQYFGPGTRLLVL.

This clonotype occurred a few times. The CDR3 nucleotides read TGTGCCACCAGCAAATACGGACAGGCGAACACTGAAGCTTTCTTT. Translation: CATSKYGQANTEAFF. The J gene is TRBJ1-1, the V gene TRBV15; 7 nucleotides match TRBD1. The V gene's germline CDR1 is LNHNV and CDR2 YYDKDF (reference sequence). CDR3 length equals 15 residues. The trim removed 4 bases at V and 1 base at J, leaving 6 bases unmatched.

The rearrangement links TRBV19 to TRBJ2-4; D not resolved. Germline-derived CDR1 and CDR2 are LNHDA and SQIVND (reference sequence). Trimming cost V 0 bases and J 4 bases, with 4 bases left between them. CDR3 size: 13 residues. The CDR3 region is CASSIDWKNIQYF. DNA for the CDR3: TGTGCCAGTAGTATAGACTGGAAAAACATTCAGTACTTC.

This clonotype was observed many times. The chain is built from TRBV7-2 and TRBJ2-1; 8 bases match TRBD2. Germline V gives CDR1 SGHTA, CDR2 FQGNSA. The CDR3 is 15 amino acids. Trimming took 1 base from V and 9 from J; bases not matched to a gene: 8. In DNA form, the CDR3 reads TGTGCCAGCAGCTTAGACGCCGGGAGGGGGGTTGAGCAGTTCTTC. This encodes CASSLDAGRGVEQFF.

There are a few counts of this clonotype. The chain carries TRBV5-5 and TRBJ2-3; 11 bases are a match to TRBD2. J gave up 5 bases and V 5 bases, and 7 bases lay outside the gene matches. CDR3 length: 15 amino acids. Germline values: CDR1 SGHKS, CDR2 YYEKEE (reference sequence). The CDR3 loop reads CASSLLAGEEDTQYF. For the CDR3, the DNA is TGTGCCAGCAGTTTACTAGCGGGAGAGGAAGATACGCAGTATTTT.

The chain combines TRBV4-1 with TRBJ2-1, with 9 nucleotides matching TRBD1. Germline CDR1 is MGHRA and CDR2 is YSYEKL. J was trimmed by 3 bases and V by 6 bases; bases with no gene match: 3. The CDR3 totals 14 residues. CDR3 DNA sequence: TGCGCCAGCAGGGAGGGACAGGGCTACAATGAGCAGTTCTTC. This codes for CASREGQGYNEQFF.

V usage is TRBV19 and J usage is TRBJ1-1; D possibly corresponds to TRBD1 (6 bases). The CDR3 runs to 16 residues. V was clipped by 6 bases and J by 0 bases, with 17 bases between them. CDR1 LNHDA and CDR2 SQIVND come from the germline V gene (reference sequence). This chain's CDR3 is CASSISRGGLNTEAFF. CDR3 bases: TGTGCCAGTAGCATATCCAGGGGAGGTCTGAACACTGAAGCTTTCTTT.

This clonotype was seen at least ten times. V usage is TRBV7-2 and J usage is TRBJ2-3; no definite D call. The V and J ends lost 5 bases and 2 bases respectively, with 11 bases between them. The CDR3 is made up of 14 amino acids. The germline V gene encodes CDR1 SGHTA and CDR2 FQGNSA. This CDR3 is CASSPSKPTDTQYF. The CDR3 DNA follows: TGTGCCAGCAGCCCCTCCAAGCCCACAGATACGCAGTATTTT. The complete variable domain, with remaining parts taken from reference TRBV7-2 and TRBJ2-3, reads GAGVSQSPSNKVTEKGKDVELRCDPISGHTALYWYRQSLGQGLEFLIYFQGNSAPDKSGLPSDRFSAERTGGSVSTLTIQRTQQEDSAVYLCASSPSKPTDTQYFGPGTRLTVL.

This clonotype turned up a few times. For the CDR3, the DNA is TGCGCCAGCAGCCACTCTGCGACAGGGGAAACCTACGAGCAGTACTTC. Translation gives CASSHSATGETYEQYF. The chain carries TRBV4-3 and TRBJ2-7; the match to TRBD1 covers 8 bases. CDR1 is LGHNA, CDR2 YSLEER, per germline. The CDR3 length is 16 residues. With 3 bases clipped from V and 2 bases from J, the junction kept 9 bases outside the gene matches.

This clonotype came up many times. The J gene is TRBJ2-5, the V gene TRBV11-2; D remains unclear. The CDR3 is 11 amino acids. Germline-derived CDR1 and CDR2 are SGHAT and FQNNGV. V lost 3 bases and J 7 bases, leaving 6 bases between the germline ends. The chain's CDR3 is CASSFLRTQYF. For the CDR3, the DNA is TGTGCCAGCAGCTTCCTACGGACCCAGTACTTC.

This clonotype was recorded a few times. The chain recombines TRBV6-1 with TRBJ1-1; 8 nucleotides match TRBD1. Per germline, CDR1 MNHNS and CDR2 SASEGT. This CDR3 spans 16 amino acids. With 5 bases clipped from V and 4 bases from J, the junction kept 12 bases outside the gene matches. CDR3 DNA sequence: TGTGCCAGCAGTAATGCTCAGGGGGCATTTGCCACTGAAGCTTTCTTT. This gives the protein CASSNAQGAFATEAFF.

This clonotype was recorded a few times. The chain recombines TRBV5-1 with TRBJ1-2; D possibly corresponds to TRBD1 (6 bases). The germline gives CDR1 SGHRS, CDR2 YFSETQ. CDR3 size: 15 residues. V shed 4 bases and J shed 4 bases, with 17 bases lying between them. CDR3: CASSERGGAGYGYTF. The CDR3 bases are TGCGCCAGCAGCGAGCGGGGGGGGGCCGGCTATGGCTACACCTTC.

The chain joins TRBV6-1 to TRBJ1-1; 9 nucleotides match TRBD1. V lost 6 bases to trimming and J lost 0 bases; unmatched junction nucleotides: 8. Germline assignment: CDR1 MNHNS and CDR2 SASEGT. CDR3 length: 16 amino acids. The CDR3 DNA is TGTGCCAGCAGCCCTTCGGGACAGGGTATGAACACTGAAGCTTTCTTT. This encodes CASSPSGQGMNTEAFF.

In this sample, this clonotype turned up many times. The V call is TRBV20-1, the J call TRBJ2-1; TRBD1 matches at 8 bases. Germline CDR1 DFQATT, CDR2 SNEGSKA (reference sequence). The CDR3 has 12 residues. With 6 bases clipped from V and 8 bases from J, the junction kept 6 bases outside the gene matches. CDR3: CSAQGAGDEQFF. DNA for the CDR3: TGCAGTGCCCAGGGGGCCGGGGATGAGCAGTTCTTC.

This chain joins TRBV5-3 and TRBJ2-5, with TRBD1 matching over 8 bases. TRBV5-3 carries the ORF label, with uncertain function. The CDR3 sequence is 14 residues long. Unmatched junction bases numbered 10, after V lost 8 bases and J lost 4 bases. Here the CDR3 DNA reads TGTGCCAGCAGCGACTTAGGACAGGGAGAGACCCAGTACTTC. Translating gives CASSDLGQGETQYF.

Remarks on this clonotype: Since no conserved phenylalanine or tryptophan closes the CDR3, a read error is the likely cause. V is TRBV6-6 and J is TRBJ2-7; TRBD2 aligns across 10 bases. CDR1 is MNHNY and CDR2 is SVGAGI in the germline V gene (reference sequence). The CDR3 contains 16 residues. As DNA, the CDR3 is TGTGCCAGCAGCTACTTACAGCGGGGGGGCCTTTCCGAGCAGTACTCC. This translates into CASSYLQRGGLSEQYS.

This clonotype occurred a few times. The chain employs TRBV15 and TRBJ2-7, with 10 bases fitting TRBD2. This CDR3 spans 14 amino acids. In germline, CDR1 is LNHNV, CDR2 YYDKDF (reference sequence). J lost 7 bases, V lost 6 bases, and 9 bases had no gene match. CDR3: CATSIAGGPGEQYF. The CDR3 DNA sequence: TGTGCCACCAGTATAGCGGGAGGCCCGGGGGAGCAGTACTTC.

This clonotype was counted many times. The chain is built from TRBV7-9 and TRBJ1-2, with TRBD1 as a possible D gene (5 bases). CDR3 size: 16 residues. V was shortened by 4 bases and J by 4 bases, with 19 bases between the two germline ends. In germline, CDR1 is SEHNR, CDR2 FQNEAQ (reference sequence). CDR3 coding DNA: TGTGCCAGCAGCTCCGTACCCTCGACAGCATTCTATGGCTACACCTTC. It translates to CASSSVPSTAFYGYTF.